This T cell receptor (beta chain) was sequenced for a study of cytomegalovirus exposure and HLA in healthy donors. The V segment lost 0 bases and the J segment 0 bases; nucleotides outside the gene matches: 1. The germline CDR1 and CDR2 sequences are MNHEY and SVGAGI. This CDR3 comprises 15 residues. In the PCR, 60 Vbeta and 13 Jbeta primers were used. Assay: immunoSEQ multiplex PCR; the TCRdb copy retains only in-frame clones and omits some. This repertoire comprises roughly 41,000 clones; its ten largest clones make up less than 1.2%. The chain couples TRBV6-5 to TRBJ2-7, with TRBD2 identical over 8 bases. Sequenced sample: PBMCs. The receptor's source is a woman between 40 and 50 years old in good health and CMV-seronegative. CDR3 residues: CASSYSGGVSYEQYF. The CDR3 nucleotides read TGTGCCAGCAGTTACTCCGGGGGGGTCTCCTACGAGCAGTACTTC.